This T cell receptor (beta chain) was recovered during a study of human T cells and chemical hapten exposure. Broader study findings: TCRs exceeding a frequency of 1 in 1000 stayed unchanged under DPC sensitization.

Per germline, CDR1 DFQATT and CDR2 SNEGSKA (reference sequence). The CDR3 is 15 amino acids. V lost 6 bases to trimming and J lost 5 bases; unmatched junction nucleotides: 12. Time point reported: patch test 2, 6 weeks after DPC sensitization. The treatment: therapeutic diphenylcyclopropenone sensitization with weekly scalp DPC. Every donor had alopecia and was 18 to 70 years old; all were suitable for DPC. TCRdb re-derived calls from the RACE reads in MiXCR, one entry per CDR3 protein. The sample contains about 69,000 distinct CDR3 sequences, around a tenth of which appear only once. As to this clonotype: Its antigen is unidentified.

The chain employs TRBV20-1 and TRBJ2-2; 7 nucleotides align to TRBD2. This TCR was recovered from a woman aged 50 to 65 with alopecia areata. Some clones in this sample may be carry-over from other donors' samples. This sample comprised whole blood, obtained in connection with sensitization to the hapten diphenylcyclopropenone (DPC). Here the CDR3 reads CSAPQGGVGTGELFF. CDR3 in DNA: TGCAGTGCCCCCCAGGGAGGGGTCGGGACCGGGGAGCTGTTTTTT.